The sequence of this T cell receptor beta chain was determined in a study of CD8 T cells in ankylosing spondylitis. Study conclusions and caveats: What appeared characteristic of ankylosing spondylitis blood was a TCR beta motif of 7 or 8 highly homologous variants.

This clonotype has just a few counts. Antigen unknown. One entry per CDR3 protein, called by TCRdb with MiXCR from the 5' RACE reads. The data contain almost 400,000 distinct CDR3 sequences, around 20% of them singletons. The receptor was isolated from a male donor with ankylosing spondylitis. Specimen: blood, either unsorted or a sorted T cell fraction (not recorded which).

This CDR3 is CASSFIAGTYEQYF. The CDR3 DNA reads TGTGCCAGCAGCTTCATAGCGGGAACCTACGAGCAGTACTTC. V gene TRBV7-9 combines with J gene TRBJ2-7, with 8 bases that match TRBD2. Germline assignment: CDR1 SEHNR and CDR2 FQNEAQ (reference sequence). This CDR3 spans 14 amino acids. The J segment lost 2 bases and the V segment lost 3 bases, leaving 3 bases of the junction unmatched.